This T cell receptor (beta chain) stems from a study of T cell responses to AZD1222 COVID-19 vaccine. Data came from immunoSEQ multiplex PCR; TCRdb stores just in-frame clones and leaves some out. The data show about 200,000 clones, 90% to 95% seen once. CDR1 KGHSH and CDR2 LQKENI come from the germline V gene. This CDR3 region has 16 residues. V lost 5 bases to trimming and J lost 0 bases, with 17 bases between them. This chain uses TRBV18 with TRBJ2-7; D possibly uses TRBD1 or TRBD2 (6 bases each). The sequence came from an adult who received the AZD1222 COVID-19 vaccine. Source: peripheral blood, taken 28 days after the second AZD1222 dose. The CDR3 loop is CASSTSGAGSSYEQYF. The CDR3 coding sequence is TGTGCCAGCTCAACCTCGGGGGCGGGGAGCTCCTACGAGCAGTACTTC.